This TCR beta chain was captured in a study of blood T cell repertoires in COVID-19. Original methodology: Amplifying reference gene primers gave estimates of nucleated cell counts. Sequenced by immunoSEQ multiplex PCR; TCRdb stores in-frame clones only, minus some. V and J calls and clone size are copied from that table; D and trimming were computed from the DNA. The sample includes 150,000 or so clones, about nine tenths of them seen just once. Only one count was recorded for this clone. Before they entered the study, exposed participants had met a COVID-19 case within 2 weeks. The source of this sequence is a woman aged 40-49 years who had been exposed to COVID-19. Source material: PBMCs or T cells enriched from blood (not recorded which).

Here the CDR3 reads CASKEGNLSGANVLTF. The CDR3 DNA follows: TGTGCCAGCAAGGAGGGGAACCTCTCTGGGGCCAACGTCCTGACTTTC. This chain links TRBV2 with TRBJ2-6, with D perhaps TRBD2 (6 bases). The CDR3 has 16 residues. V was trimmed by 7 bases and J by 0 bases, leaving 13 bases between them. CDR1 is SNHLY and CDR2 is FYNNEI in the germline V gene. The whole variable domain, remainder taken from reference TRBV2 and TRBJ2-6, is EPEVTQTPSHQVTQMGQEVILRCVPISNHLYFYWYRQILGQKVEFLVSFYNNEISEKSEIFDDQFSVERPDGSNFTLKIRSTKLEDSAMYFCASKEGNLSGANVLTFGAGSRLTVL.